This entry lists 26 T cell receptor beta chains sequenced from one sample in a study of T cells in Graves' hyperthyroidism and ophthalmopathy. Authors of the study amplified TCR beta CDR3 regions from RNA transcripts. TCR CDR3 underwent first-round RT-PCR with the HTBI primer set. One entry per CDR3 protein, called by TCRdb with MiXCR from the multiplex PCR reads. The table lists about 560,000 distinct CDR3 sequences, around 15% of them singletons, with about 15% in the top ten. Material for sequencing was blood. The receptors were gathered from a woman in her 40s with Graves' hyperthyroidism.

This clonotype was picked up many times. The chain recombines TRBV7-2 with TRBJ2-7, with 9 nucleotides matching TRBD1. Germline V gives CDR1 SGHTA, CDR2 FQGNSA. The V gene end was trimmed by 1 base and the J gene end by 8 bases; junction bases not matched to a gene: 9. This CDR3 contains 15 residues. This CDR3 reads CASSLEGQGFGKQYF. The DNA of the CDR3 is TGTGCCAGCAGCTTAGAGGGACAGGGTTTCGGAAAGCAGTACTTC.

In nucleotides, the CDR3 is TGTGCCAGCAGCCCAGAACACGGGACAGGGAATGGCTACACCTTC. It specifies CASSPEHGTGNGYTF. The chain uses TRBV7-2 and TRBJ1-2, with TRBD1 identical over 9 bases. CDR3 size: 15 residues. Germline values: CDR1 SGHTA, CDR2 FQGNSA. V trimming: 5 bases; J trimming: 6 bases; junction bases outside the gene matches: 10.

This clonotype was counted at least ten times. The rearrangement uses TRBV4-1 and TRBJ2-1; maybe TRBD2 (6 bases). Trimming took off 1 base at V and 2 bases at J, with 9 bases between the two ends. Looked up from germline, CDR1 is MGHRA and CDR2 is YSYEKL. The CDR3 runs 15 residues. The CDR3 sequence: CASSQVGGTYNEQFF. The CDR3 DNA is TGCGCCAGCAGCCAAGTCGGCGGGACCTACAATGAGCAGTTCTTC.

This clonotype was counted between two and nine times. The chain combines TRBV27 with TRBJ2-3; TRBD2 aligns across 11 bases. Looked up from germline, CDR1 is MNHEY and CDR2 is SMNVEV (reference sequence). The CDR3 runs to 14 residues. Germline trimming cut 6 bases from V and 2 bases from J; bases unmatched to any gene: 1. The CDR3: CASRGLAVTDTQYF. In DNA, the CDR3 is TGTGCCAGCAGGGGACTAGCGGTCACAGATACGCAGTATTTT.

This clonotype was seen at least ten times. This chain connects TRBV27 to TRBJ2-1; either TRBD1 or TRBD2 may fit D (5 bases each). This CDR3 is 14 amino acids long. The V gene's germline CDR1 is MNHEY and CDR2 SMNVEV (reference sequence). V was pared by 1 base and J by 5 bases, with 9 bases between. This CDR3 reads CASSLWDGNNEQFF. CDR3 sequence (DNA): TGTGCCAGCAGTTTATGGGACGGAAACAATGAGCAGTTCTTC.

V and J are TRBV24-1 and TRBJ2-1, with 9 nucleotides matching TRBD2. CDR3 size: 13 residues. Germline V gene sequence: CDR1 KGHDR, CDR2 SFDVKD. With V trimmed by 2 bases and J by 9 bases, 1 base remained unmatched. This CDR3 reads CATSDWTSVEQFF. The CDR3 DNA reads TGTGCCACCAGTGATTGGACTAGCGTTGAGCAGTTCTTC.

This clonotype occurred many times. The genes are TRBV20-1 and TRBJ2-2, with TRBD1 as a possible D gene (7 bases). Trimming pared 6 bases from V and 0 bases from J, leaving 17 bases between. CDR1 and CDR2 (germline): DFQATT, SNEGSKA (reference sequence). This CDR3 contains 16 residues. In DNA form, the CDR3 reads TGCAGTGCAAGGACAGGCAGGGAGGCGAACACCGGGGAGCTGTTTTTT. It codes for CSARTGREANTGELFF.

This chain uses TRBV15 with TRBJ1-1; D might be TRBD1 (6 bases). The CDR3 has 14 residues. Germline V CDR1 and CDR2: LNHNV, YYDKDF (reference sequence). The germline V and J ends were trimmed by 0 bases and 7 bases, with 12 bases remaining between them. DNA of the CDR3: TGTGCCACCAGCAGAGATCGGACAGTTAATGAAGCTTTCTTT. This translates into CATSRDRTVNEAFF.

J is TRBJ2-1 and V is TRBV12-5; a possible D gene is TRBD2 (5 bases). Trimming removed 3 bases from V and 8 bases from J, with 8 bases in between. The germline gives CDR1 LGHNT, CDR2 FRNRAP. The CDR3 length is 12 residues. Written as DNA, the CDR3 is TGTGCTAGTGGTTTTGGTAGCGATGAGCAGTTCTTC. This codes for CASGFGSDEQFF.

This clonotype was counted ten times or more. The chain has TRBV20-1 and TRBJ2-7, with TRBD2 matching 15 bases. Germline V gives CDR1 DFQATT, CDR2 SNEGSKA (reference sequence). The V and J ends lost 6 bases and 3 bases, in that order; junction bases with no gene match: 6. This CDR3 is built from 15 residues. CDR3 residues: CSARTSGRGGYEQYF. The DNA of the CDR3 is TGCAGTGCGCGGACTAGCGGGAGGGGGGGCTACGAGCAGTACTTC.

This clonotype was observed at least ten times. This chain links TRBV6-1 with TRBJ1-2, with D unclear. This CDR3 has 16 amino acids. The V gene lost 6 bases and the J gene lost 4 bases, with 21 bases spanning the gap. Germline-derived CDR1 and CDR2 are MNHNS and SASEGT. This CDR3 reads CASSVPVWQFSYGYTF. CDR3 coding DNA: TGTGCCAGCAGCGTTCCGGTGTGGCAGTTTAGCTATGGCTACACCTTC.

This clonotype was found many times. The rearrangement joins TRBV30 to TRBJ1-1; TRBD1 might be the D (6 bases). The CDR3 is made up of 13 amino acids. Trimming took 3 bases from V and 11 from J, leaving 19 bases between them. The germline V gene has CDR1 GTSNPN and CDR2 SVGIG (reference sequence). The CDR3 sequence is CAWSPSPGQLAFF. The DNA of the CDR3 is TGTGCCTGGAGCCCTAGCCCGGGACAATTGGCTTTCTTT. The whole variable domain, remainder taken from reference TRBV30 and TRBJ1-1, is SQTIHQWPATLVQPVGSPLSLECTVEGTSNPNLYWYRQAAGRGLQLLFYSVGIGQISSEVPQNLSASRPQDRQFILSSKKLLLSDSGFYLCAWSPSPGQLAFFGQGTRLTVV.

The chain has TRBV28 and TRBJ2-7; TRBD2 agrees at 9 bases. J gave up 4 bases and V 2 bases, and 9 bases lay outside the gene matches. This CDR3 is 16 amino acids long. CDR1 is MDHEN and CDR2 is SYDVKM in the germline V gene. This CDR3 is CASSLLSSSGGYEQYF. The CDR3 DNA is TGTGCCAGCAGTTTACTGAGCTCCAGCGGGGGGTACGAGCAGTACTTC.

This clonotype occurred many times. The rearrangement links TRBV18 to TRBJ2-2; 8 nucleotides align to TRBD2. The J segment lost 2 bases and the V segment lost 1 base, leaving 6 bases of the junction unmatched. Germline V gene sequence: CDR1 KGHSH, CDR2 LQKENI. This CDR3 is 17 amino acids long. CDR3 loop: CASSPRNSGINTGELFF. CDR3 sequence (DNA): TGTGCCAGCTCACCACGGAATAGCGGGATTAACACCGGGGAGCTGTTTTTT.

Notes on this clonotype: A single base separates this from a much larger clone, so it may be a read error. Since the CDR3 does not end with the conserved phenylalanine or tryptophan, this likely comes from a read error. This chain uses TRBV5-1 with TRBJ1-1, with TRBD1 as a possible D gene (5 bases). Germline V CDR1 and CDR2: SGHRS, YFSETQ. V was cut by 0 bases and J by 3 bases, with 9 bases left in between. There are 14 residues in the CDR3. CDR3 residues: CASSLGGSDTEAFL. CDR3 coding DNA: TGCGCCAGCAGCTTGGGGGGGTCGGACACTGAAGCTTTCCTT.

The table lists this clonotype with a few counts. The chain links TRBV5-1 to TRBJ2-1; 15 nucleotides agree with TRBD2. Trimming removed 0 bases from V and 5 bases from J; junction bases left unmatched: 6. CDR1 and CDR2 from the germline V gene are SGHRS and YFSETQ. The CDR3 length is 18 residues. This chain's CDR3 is CASSLGTSGRAGHNEQFF. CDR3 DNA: TGCGCCAGCAGCTTGGGGACTAGCGGGAGGGCCGGGCACAATGAGCAGTTCTTC.

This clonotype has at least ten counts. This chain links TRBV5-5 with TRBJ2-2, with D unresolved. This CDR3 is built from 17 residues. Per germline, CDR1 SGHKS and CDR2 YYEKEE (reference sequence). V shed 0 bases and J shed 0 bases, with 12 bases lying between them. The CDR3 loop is CASSLVLRFANTGELFF. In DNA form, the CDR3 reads TGTGCCAGCAGCTTGGTATTACGGTTCGCGAACACCGGGGAGCTGTTTTTT.

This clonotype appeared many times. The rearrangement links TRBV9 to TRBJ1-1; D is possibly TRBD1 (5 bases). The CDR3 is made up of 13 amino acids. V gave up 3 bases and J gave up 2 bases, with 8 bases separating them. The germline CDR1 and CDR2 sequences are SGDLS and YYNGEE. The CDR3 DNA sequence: TGTGCCAGCAGCGCGACAGTTAACACTGAAGCTTTCTTT. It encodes CASSATVNTEAFF.

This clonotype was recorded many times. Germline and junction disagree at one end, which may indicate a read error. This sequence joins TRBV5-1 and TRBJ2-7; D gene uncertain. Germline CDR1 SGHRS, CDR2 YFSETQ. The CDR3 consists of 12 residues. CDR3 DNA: TGTGCCAGCAGCTTATCAGGAGTCGAGCAGTACTTC. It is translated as CASSLSGVEQYF.

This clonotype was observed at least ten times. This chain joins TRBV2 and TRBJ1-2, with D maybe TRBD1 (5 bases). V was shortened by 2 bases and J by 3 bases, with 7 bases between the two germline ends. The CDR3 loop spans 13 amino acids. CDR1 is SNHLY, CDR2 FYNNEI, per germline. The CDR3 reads CASSESGHYGYTF. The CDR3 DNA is TGTGCCAGCAGTGAATCAGGGCACTATGGCTACACCTTC.

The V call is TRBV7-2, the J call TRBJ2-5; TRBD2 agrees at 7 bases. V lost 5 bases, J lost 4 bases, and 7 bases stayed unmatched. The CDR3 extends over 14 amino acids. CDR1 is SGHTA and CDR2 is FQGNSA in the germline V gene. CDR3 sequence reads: CASSAWTSLETQYF. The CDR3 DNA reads TGTGCCAGCAGCGCCTGGACTAGTCTAGAGACCCAGTACTTC.

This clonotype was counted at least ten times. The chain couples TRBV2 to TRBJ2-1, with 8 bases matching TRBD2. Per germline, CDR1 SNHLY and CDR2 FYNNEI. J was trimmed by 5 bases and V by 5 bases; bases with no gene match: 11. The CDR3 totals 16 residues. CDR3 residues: CASSTSGTRSHNEQFF. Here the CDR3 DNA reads TGTGCCAGCAGTACCTCCGGGACTAGATCCCACAATGAGCAGTTCTTC.

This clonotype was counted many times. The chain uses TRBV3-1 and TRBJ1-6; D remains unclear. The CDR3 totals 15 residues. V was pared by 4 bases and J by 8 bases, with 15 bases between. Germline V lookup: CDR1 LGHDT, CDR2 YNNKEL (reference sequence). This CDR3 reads CASSLGTGLDSPLHF. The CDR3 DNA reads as TGTGCCAGCAGCCTAGGAACTGGATTGGATTCACCCCTCCACTTT.

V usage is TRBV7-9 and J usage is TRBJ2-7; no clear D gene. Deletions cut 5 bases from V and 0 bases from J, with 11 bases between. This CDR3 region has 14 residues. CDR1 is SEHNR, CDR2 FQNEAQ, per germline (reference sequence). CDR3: CASSDGRVSYEQYF. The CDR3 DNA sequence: TGTGCCAGCAGCGATGGAAGGGTCTCCTACGAGCAGTACTTC.

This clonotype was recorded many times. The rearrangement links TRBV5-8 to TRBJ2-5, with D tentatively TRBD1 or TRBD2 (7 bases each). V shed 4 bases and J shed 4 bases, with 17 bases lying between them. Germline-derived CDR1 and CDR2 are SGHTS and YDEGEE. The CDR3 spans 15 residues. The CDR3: CASSTRQGGIETQYF. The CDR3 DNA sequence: TGTGCCAGCAGCACCAGACAGGGAGGGATAGAGACCCAGTACTTC.

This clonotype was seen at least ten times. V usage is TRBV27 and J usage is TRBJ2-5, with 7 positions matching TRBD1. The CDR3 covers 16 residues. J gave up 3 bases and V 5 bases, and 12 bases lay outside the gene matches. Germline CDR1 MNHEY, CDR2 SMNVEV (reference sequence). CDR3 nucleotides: TGTGCCAGCAGTGTAAAACGGACAGGAGGAGAAGAGACCCAGTACTTC. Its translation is CASSVKRTGGEETQYF.